These 3 T cell receptor beta chains originate from one sample sequenced in a study of T cell responses to AZD1222 COVID-19 vaccine. Only in-frame clones appear in the TCRdb table, and some are missing; sequencing was by immunoSEQ multiplex PCR. The repertoire has around 140,000 clones, about 90% of them found once; the top ten carry approximately 2%. Sequenced here: peripheral blood, sampled 28 days after the second AZD1222 dose. The receptors stem from an adult who received the AZD1222 COVID-19 vaccine.

The chain is built from TRBV4-3 and TRBJ2-3; 8 nucleotides agree with TRBD1. Trimming cost V 4 bases and J 14 bases; bases outside gene matches: 14. CDR3 size: 14 residues. Germline V gene sequence: CDR1 LGHNA, CDR2 YSLEER. CDR3 sequence (DNA): TGCGCCAGCAGCCTCCACACCGGACAGGGAGATCTGTATTTT. Protein product: CASSLHTGQGDLYF.

This chain uses TRBV6-5 with TRBJ2-1; D is ambiguous. In germline, CDR1 is MNHEY, CDR2 SVGAGI. The CDR3 has 15 amino acids. Trimming shortened V by 4 bases and J by 4 bases, and 14 bases separated the two germline ends. In nucleotides, the CDR3 is TGTGCCAGCAGTTTAGACTCGTTGAATTACAATGAGCAGTTCTTC. Its translation is CASSLDSLNYNEQFF.

This chain connects TRBV30 to TRBJ1-1, with D maybe TRBD1 (5 bases). Per the germline V gene, CDR1 is GTSNPN and CDR2 is SVGIG (reference sequence). V dropped 2 bases and J dropped 4 bases, with 8 bases sitting between them. The CDR3 consists of 12 residues. In DNA, the CDR3 is TGTGCCTGGAGTATTGGGGGCACTGAAGCTTTCTTT. Its translation is CAWSIGGTEAFF. Variable domain in full (rest from reference TRBV30 and TRBJ1-1): SQTIHQWPATLVQPVGSPLSLECTVEGTSNPNLYWYRQAAGRGLQLLFYSVGIGQISSEVPQNLSASRPQDRQFILSSKKLLLSDSGFYLCAWSIGGTEAFFGQGTRLTVV.